These 24 T cell receptor beta chains came from one sample sequenced in a study of blood T cell repertoires in COVID-19. The protocol was immunoSEQ multiplex PCR, while the TCRdb copy is restricted to in-frame clones and leaves out a portion. The sample shows over 300,000 clones, about 83% of them seen only once. Sample: peripheral blood. These receptors were obtained from a woman between 45 and 65 years old with acute or convalescent COVID-19.

This clone has just a few counts. The chain uses TRBV19 and TRBJ2-5, with TRBD1 matching over 8 bases. The CDR3 sequence is 16 residues long. The germline gives CDR1 LNHDA, CDR2 SQIVND (reference sequence). V dropped 4 bases and J dropped 3; count of bases not matched to a gene: 10. CDR3 sequence reads: CASSTAPGTGKETQYF. Here the CDR3 DNA reads TGTGCCAGTAGTACGGCCCCCGGGACAGGAAAAGAGACCCAGTACTTC.

The rearrangement uses TRBV14 and TRBJ2-5; TRBD2 matches 7 bases. The CDR3 extends over 16 amino acids. Per germline, CDR1 SGHDN and CDR2 FVKESK. V lost 6 bases, J lost 1 base, and 11 bases stayed unmatched. CDR3 nucleotides: TGTGCCAGCAGTTTCCTGGTTAGCGGGCGCCAAGAGACCCAGTACTTC. Protein sequence: CASSFLVSGRQETQYF. Full variable domain (missing parts from reference TRBV14 and TRBJ2-5): EAGVTQFPSHSVIEKGQTVTLRCDPISGHDNLYWYRRVMGKEIKFLLHFVKESKQDESGMPNNRFLAERTGGTYSTLKVQPAELEDSGVYFCASSFLVSGRQETQYFGPGTRLLVL.

This clone was seen only a few times. This sequence joins TRBV6-5 and TRBJ1-1; D gene ambiguous. Germline V CDR1 and CDR2: MNHEY, SVGAGI. The length of the CDR3 is 13 residues. Between the trimmed V and J ends, which lost 6 bases and 2 bases, there was a span of 10 bases. The CDR3 nucleotides are TGTGCCAGCAGGAGACAAATAAACACTGAAGCTTTCTTT. Translation: CASRRQINTEAFF.

Only one count was recorded for this clone. This chain uses TRBV7-9 with TRBJ1-2; D remains unclear. Deletions cut 3 bases from V and 5 bases from J, with 7 bases between. The CDR3 totals 12 residues. CDR1 is SEHNR and CDR2 is FQNEAQ in the germline V gene (reference sequence). CDR3 amino acids: CASSFSTYGYTF. In DNA form, the CDR3 reads TGTGCCAGCAGCTTTTCAACTTATGGCTACACCTTC.

The CDR3 loop reads CASSPPGTYEQYF. The DNA of the CDR3 is TGTGCCAGTAGCCCTCCGGGGACCTACGAGCAGTACTTC. The V call is TRBV19, the J call TRBJ2-7; tentative D call: TRBD2 (5 bases). The CDR3 has 13 residues. Trimming took off 6 bases at V and 2 bases at J, with 11 bases between the two ends. Germline V gene data show CDR1 as LNHDA and CDR2 as SQIVND (reference sequence).

The chain couples TRBV21-1 to TRBJ1-2; the table's D call, TRBD1, was not checked against the DNA. TRBV21-1 is a recognized pseudogene. This CDR3 comprises 14 residues. The CDR3 sequence: CASSNRGRVYGYTF. The CDR3 DNA reads as TGTGCCAGCAGCAACAGGGGGCGCGTCTATGGCTACACCTTC.

This clone was observed once. The chain is built from TRBV29-1 and TRBJ2-1, with D perhaps TRBD1 (5 bases). The CDR3 is 11 residues long. Trimming left V 7 bases short and J 12 bases short, with 16 bases between. Looked up from germline, CDR1 is SQVTM and CDR2 is ANQGSEA. In DNA, the CDR3 is TGCAGCGAAATGACAGCTGACGTGCAGTTCTTC. It yields the protein CSEMTADVQFF.

This rearrangement joins TRBV4-2 to TRBJ1-2, with D possibly being TRBD1 (6 bases). Germline V gives CDR1 LGHNA, CDR2 YNFKEQ. CDR3 length equals 17 residues. The V end lost 7 bases, the J end lost 6 bases, and 27 bases lay between the germline ends. The CDR3 sequence is CASNQSPETDRHNGYTF. For the CDR3, the DNA is TGTGCCAGCAACCAGTCCCCTGAAACCGACAGGCATAATGGCTACACCTTC.

V usage is TRBV5-4 and J usage is TRBJ2-3, with TRBD2 identical over 8 bases. This CDR3 spans 15 amino acids. Losses at the gene ends were 0 bases for V and 4 bases for J; bases not matched to a gene: 4. Germline loops: CDR1 SGHNT, CDR2 YYREEE (reference sequence). The CDR3 is CASSLAGGAADTQYF. DNA of the CDR3: TGTGCCAGCAGCTTGGCCGGGGGGGCGGCAGATACGCAGTATTTT. The full variable domain, in which reference TRBV5-4 and TRBJ2-3 provide the parts outside the CDR3, is ETGVTQSPTHLIKTRGQQVTLRCSSQSGHNTVSWYQQALGQGPQFIFQYYREEENGRGNFPPRFSGLQFPNYSSELNVNALELDDSALYLCASSLAGGAADTQYFGPGTRLTVL.

The CDR3: CASSPWGQVSEQYV. CDR3 nucleotide sequence: TGTGCCAGCAGCCCCTGGGGACAGGTCTCCGAGCAGTACGTC. The chain has TRBV13 and TRBJ2-7; TRBD1 matches at 8 bases. Germline lookup yields CDR1 PRHDT and CDR2 FYEKMQ (reference sequence). Unmatched junction bases numbered 9, after V lost 5 bases and J lost 6 bases. The CDR3 length is 14 residues.

The chain couples TRBV5-1 to TRBJ2-3, with D possibly being TRBD2 (5 bases). Germline CDR1 reads SGHRS; CDR2 reads YFSETQ. The CDR3 totals 16 residues. Trimming stripped 6 bases from V and 4 bases from J, with 21 bases between. CDR3 residues: CASTLGNSLQPDTQYF. The CDR3 DNA reads TGCGCCAGCACCCTCGGGAACAGTCTTCAACCAGATACGCAGTATTTT. Full variable domain (remainder filled in from reference TRBV5-1 and TRBJ2-3): KAGVTQTPRYLIKTRGQQVTLSCSPISGHRSVSWYQQTPGQGLQFLFEYFSETQRNKGNFPGRFSGRQFSNSRSEMNVSTLELGDSALYLCASTLGNSLQPDTQYFGPGTRLTVL.

This sequence joins TRBV9 and TRBJ1-3; tentative D call: TRBD1 (6 bases). This CDR3 comprises 14 residues. Trimming cost V 7 bases and J 3 bases, with 14 bases left between them. CDR1 and CDR2 (germline): SGDLS, YYNGEE. CDR3 nucleotides: TGTGCCAGCGGCTCACAGGGTGGTGGAAACACCATATATTTT. Residues: CASGSQGGGNTIYF.

The table lists this clone with a few counts. The CDR3 coding sequence is TGTGCCAGCAGCCAAGACGTCTCCGGACAAGAGGACACTGAAGCTTTCTTT. Encoded protein: CASSQDVSGQEDTEAFF. The chain uses TRBV4-2 and TRBJ1-1; D might be TRBD1 (5 bases). V lost 0 bases and J lost 3, with 17 bases in between. CDR3 length: 17 amino acids. Germline V gene data show CDR1 as LGHNA and CDR2 as YNFKEQ.

CDR3 loop: CASSARTGNTEAFF. In DNA form, the CDR3 reads TGTGCCAGCAGTGCCAGGACAGGGAACACTGAAGCTTTCTTT. V and J are TRBV27 and TRBJ1-1, with 7 bases aligning to TRBD1. The CDR3 extends over 14 amino acids. The germline V gene has CDR1 MNHEY and CDR2 SMNVEV (reference sequence). Trimming took 5 bases from V and 1 from J; bases not matched to a gene: 4.

The CDR3: CASSFGTGGQETQYF. Here the CDR3 DNA reads TGTGCCAGCAGCTTTGGGACAGGGGGCCAGGAGACCCAGTACTTC. The chain uses TRBV7-9 and TRBJ2-5, with 12 bases fitting TRBD1. J gave up 5 bases and V 3 bases, and 4 bases lay outside the gene matches. This CDR3 spans 15 amino acids. In germline, CDR1 is SEHNR, CDR2 FQNEAQ (reference sequence).

The chain joins TRBV3-1 (or the pseudogene TRBV3-2) to TRBJ1-1; 9 positions agree with TRBD1. CDR1 is LGHDT and CDR2 is YNNKEL in the germline V gene (reference sequence). This CDR3 has 12 amino acids. The V and J ends lost 7 bases and 7 bases, in that order; junction bases with no gene match: 4. CDR3 region: CASTGTGLEAFF. The DNA of the CDR3 is TGTGCCAGCACCGGGACAGGGCTTGAAGCTTTCTTT.

This clone was seen once. The chain carries TRBV5-1 and TRBJ2-1; 8 bases map to TRBD2. J gave up 5 bases and V 6 bases, and 10 bases lay outside the gene matches. The CDR3 loop spans 15 amino acids. Looked up from germline, CDR1 is SGHRS and CDR2 is YFSETQ. CDR3 residues: CASKTTSGSNNEQFF. The CDR3 region has the DNA TGCGCCAGCAAGACTACCAGCGGGAGTAACAATGAGCAGTTCTTC.

This clone was found once. CDR3: CASSFLGGDTQYF. In DNA, the CDR3 is TGTGCCAGCAGTTTCCTCGGGGGAGATACGCAGTATTTT. The rearrangement links TRBV27 to TRBJ2-3; D is perhaps TRBD2 (6 bases). The ends were cut back, 3 bases at V and 5 bases at J, with 9 bases in the middle. The germline gives CDR1 MNHEY, CDR2 SMNVEV (reference sequence). The CDR3 spans 13 residues.

This clone occurred a few times. The CDR3 DNA follows: TGTGCCAGCAGCTTAGCCGGGAGAGACACAGATACGCAGTATTTT. Residues: CASSLAGRDTDTQYF. The rearrangement links TRBV7-9 to TRBJ2-3; a possible D gene is TRBD2 (6 bases). The CDR3 consists of 15 residues. The germline CDR1 and CDR2 sequences are SEHNR and FQNEAQ (reference sequence). Deletions cut 0 bases from V and 2 bases from J, with 9 bases between.

The V gene is TRBV30, the J gene TRBJ1-2; D unclear. CDR3 length: 14 amino acids. The V and J ends lost 4 bases and 0 bases respectively, with 12 bases between them. Germline loops: CDR1 GTSNPN, CDR2 SVGIG (reference sequence). CDR3 DNA: TGTGCCTGGACCGGTGTGGTTACTAACTATGGCTACACCTTC. Protein: CAWTGVVTNYGYTF.

This clone was found a few times. The genes are TRBV19 and TRBJ1-1; 8 bases match TRBD1. J was trimmed by 5 bases and V by 6 bases; bases with no gene match: 8. The CDR3 consists of 14 residues. Germline V CDR1 and CDR2: LNHDA, SQIVND (reference sequence). The CDR3 is CASREDRVGTEAFF. CDR3 sequence (DNA): TGTGCCAGTAGGGAGGACAGGGTGGGTACTGAAGCTTTCTTT.

This clone was seen just once. The chain has TRBV30 and TRBJ2-5; 8 bases line up with TRBD1. The CDR3 covers 13 residues. Trimming at V came to 3 bases and at J to 4 bases, leaving 4 bases not matched to a gene. Germline V lookup: CDR1 GTSNPN, CDR2 SVGIG (reference sequence). CDR3 sequence reads: CAWRRQGIETQYF. CDR3 in DNA: TGTGCCTGGAGGCGACAGGGGATAGAGACCCAGTACTTC.

The gene calls are TRBV9 and TRBJ2-1; 10 bases align to TRBD1. Germline CDR1 and CDR2: SGDLS and YYNGEE. Losses at the gene ends were 5 bases for V and 6 bases for J; bases not matched to a gene: 5. The CDR3 covers 14 residues. As DNA, the CDR3 is TGTGCCAGCAGGCCATGGACAGGGGGCAATGAGCAGTTCTTC. It translates to CASRPWTGGNEQFF.

The chain is built from TRBV19 and TRBJ1-2, with 7 bases aligning to TRBD1. This CDR3 is 14 amino acids long. Germline V lookup: CDR1 LNHDA, CDR2 SQIVND (reference sequence). V lost 10 bases to trimming and J lost 1 base; unmatched junction nucleotides: 9. The CDR3 is CATWGQTINYGYTF. The CDR3 DNA reads as TGTGCCACCTGGGGACAGACCATTAACTATGGCTACACCTTC.